These 24 T cell receptor beta chains share one sample of origin, sequenced in a study of beta chain features in type 1 diabetes. The study, taken as a whole, reports: Shortening of TCRB CDR3s, moderate but significant, appeared in all four CD4+ subsets of Type 1 diabetes patients.

Reverse transcription of all isolated RNA meant that expressed TCRB transcripts were sequenced. Profiling relied on immunoSEQ multiplex PCR, and the TCRdb table lists in-frame clones only, not all of them. The repertoire holds roughly 150,000 clones, with roughly 9% as singletons. For these TCRs, the target antigens are not known. The specimen was central memory CD4+ T cells from blood. These TCRs come from a woman in her thirties with type 1 diabetes.

This clone occurred many times. The chain has TRBV10-3 and TRBJ1-1; 9 bases map to TRBD1. The CDR3 consists of 13 residues. V lost 5 bases and J lost 5; bases outside the gene matches: 3. Germline V gives CDR1 ENHRY, CDR2 SYGVKD. CDR3 protein: CAISMDRGTEAFF. CDR3 in DNA: TGTGCCATCAGTATGGACAGGGGAACTGAAGCTTTCTTT.

The chain combines TRBV11-2 with TRBJ2-1; 11 positions match TRBD2. Trimming removed 5 bases from V and 4 bases from J; junction bases left unmatched: 4. CDR1 and CDR2 (germline): SGHAT, FQNNGV. The CDR3 length is 15 residues. The CDR3 DNA reads TGTGCCAGCAGCCGGGGACTAGCGGCATACAATGAGCAGTTCTTC. It translates to CASSRGLAAYNEQFF.

In this sample, this clone turned up a few times. The chain joins TRBV4-1 to TRBJ1-1; D not certain. Per the germline V gene, CDR1 is MGHRA and CDR2 is YSYEKL. V lost 4 bases to trimming and J lost 4 bases, with 13 bases between them. This CDR3 comprises 14 residues. The CDR3 sequence is CASSPGRGGTEAFF. The CDR3 DNA is TGCGCCAGCAGCCCCGGCCGCGGTGGCACTGAAGCTTTCTTT.

The chain employs TRBV5-4 and TRBJ2-5; D is undetermined. CDR3 length equals 14 residues. Trimming took off 0 bases at V and 5 bases at J, with 11 bases between the two ends. Germline CDR1 SGHNT, CDR2 YYREEE (reference sequence). The CDR3 is CASSLAQVGETQYF. CDR3 sequence (DNA): TGTGCCAGCAGCTTGGCCCAGGTTGGGGAGACCCAGTACTTC.

The chain has TRBV7-2 and TRBJ2-1; D not resolved. The ends were cut back, 1 base at V and 9 bases at J, with 19 bases in the middle. Germline V CDR1 and CDR2: SGHTA, FQGNSA. There are 16 residues in the CDR3. CDR3: CASSLDAGTGLREQFF. In nucleotides, the CDR3 is TGTGCCAGCAGCTTAGATGCCGGAACGGGTTTGCGTGAGCAGTTCTTC.

This clone has just a few counts. CDR3 DNA: TGTGCCAGCAGCCCCCACAGTAACTATGGCTACACCTTC. Protein sequence: CASSPHSNYGYTF. J is TRBJ1-2 and V is TRBV5-6; D gene ambiguous. CDR3 length: 13 amino acids. Trimming pared 4 bases from V and 1 base from J, leaving 8 bases between. CDR1 and CDR2 (germline): SGHDT, YYEEEE.

The chain uses TRBV28 and TRBJ2-7; 8 bases match TRBD1. V lost 6 bases and J lost 3; bases outside the gene matches: 4. This CDR3 is 13 amino acids long. The germline CDR1 and CDR2 sequences are MDHEN and SYDVKM. CDR3 sequence reads: CASRTGGVYEQYF. The DNA for the CDR3 is TGTGCCAGCAGAACAGGGGGTGTCTACGAGCAGTACTTC.

The sample holds a few counts of this clone. V usage is TRBV2 and J usage is TRBJ2-3, with a tentative D call TRBD1 (5 bases). V lost 4 bases and J 5 bases, leaving 13 bases between the germline ends. CDR3 length: 14 amino acids. Germline-derived CDR1 and CDR2 are SNHLY and FYNNEI. The CDR3 protein is CASSAGFGVDTQYF. The CDR3 DNA follows: TGTGCCAGCAGTGCAGGGTTTGGTGTAGATACGCAGTATTTT.

This clone came up a few times. The gene calls are TRBV30 and TRBJ1-3, with TRBD1 as a possible D gene (5 bases). Germline V lookup: CDR1 GTSNPN, CDR2 SVGIG (reference sequence). V was clipped by 4 bases and J by 0 bases, with 10 bases between them. The CDR3 consists of 14 residues. CDR3 residues: CAWNLGGSGNTIYF. The CDR3 DNA follows: TGTGCCTGGAACCTGGGGGGCTCTGGAAACACCATATATTTT.

The V and J genes are TRBV30 and TRBJ2-7; 8 positions agree with TRBD2. Germline V CDR1 and CDR2: GTSNPN, SVGIG (reference sequence). The CDR3 spans 15 residues. J gave up 0 bases and V 3 bases, and 7 bases lay outside the gene matches. DNA for the CDR3: TGTGCCTGGAGAAGGGTAGCGGGGTTCTCCTACGAGCAGTACTTC. This gives the protein CAWRRVAGFSYEQYF. Full variable domain (missing parts from reference TRBV30 and TRBJ2-7): SQTIHQWPATLVQPVGSPLSLECTVEGTSNPNLYWYRQAAGRGLQLLFYSVGIGQISSEVPQNLSASRPQDRQFILSSKKLLLSDSGFYLCAWRRVAGFSYEQYFGPGTRLTVT.

This clone has a count of ten or more. The rearrangement uses TRBV5-1 and TRBJ2-7; 8 bases are a match to TRBD1. V lost 4 bases and J lost 2; bases outside the gene matches: 5. Germline V lookup: CDR1 SGHRS, CDR2 YFSETQ. The CDR3 is 14 amino acids. The CDR3 is CASSREGQAYEQYF. CDR3 nucleotide sequence: TGCGCCAGCAGCAGAGAGGGACAGGCCTACGAGCAGTACTTC.

This clone was counted a few times. V usage is TRBV4-1 and J usage is TRBJ2-3; tentative D call: TRBD1 (6 bases). Per the germline V gene, CDR1 is MGHRA and CDR2 is YSYEKL. The CDR3 spans 14 residues. V was shortened by 6 bases and J by 6 bases, with 16 bases between the two germline ends. The CDR3 DNA reads TGCGCCAGCAGTCAGTCCAGGGGCAGGGATACGCAGTATTTT. This codes for CASSQSRGRDTQYF.

This clone occurred a few times. This sequence joins TRBV7-9 and TRBJ2-5, with TRBD1 matching 8 bases. CDR1 is SEHNR and CDR2 is FQNEAQ in the germline V gene (reference sequence). After removal of 4 bases from V and 5 bases from J, the junction contained 9 bases not matched to a gene. The CDR3 loop spans 15 amino acids. This CDR3 reads CASSSQRQGWETQYF. The CDR3 DNA reads TGTGCCAGCAGCTCCCAGCGACAGGGGTGGGAGACCCAGTACTTC.

This clone has only a few counts. The chain uses TRBV11-2 and TRBJ2-1; 7 positions match TRBD2. CDR1 and CDR2 (germline): SGHAT, FQNNGV. J gave up 7 bases and V 11 bases, and 8 bases lay outside the gene matches. This CDR3 comprises 12 residues. The CDR3 reads CAGSGGTNEQFF. The CDR3 DNA reads as TGTGCCGGTTCGGGAGGAACGAATGAGCAGTTCTTC.

For the CDR3, the DNA is TGTGCCAGCAGCTTCGCAGGACAGGGAGGCTATGGCTACACCTTC. It is translated as CASSFAGQGGYGYTF. The rearrangement links TRBV7-8 to TRBJ1-2, with TRBD1 identical over 8 bases. CDR1 and CDR2 (germline): SGHVS, FQNEAQ. There are 15 residues in the CDR3. Trimming at V came to 3 bases and at J to 4 bases, leaving 7 bases not matched to a gene.

The chain combines TRBV7-2 with TRBJ2-5, with a tentative D call TRBD2 (6 bases). The J call may not be correct, given that the DNA end is closer to TRBJ2-7. The length of the CDR3 is 14 residues. The V gene's germline CDR1 is SGHTA and CDR2 FQGNSA. CDR3 DNA sequence: TGTGCCAGCAGCCCGCAGCGGGCTGCCTACGAGCAGTACTTC. Protein sequence: CASSPQRAAYEQYF.

The chain recombines TRBV4-1 with TRBJ1-1, with D uncertain. From germline, CDR1 is MGHRA and CDR2 YSYEKL. V was pared by 0 bases and J by 11 bases, with 10 bases between. The CDR3 sequence is 12 residues long. The CDR3 nucleotides are TGCGCCAGCAGCCAAGAGCGGCTGAGGGCTTTCTTT. It specifies CASSQERLRAFF.

CDR3 sequence (DNA): TGTGCCAGCAGTGGGTCGACAGGGGTGACAGAAGCTTTCTTT. This codes for CASSGSTGVTEAFF. The genes are TRBV27 and TRBJ1-1, with TRBD1 matching over 8 bases. This CDR3 comprises 14 residues. The germline CDR1 and CDR2 sequences are MNHEY and SMNVEV (reference sequence). Unmatched junction bases numbered 10, after V lost 5 bases and J lost 8 bases.

J is TRBJ1-5 and V is TRBV19; 12 bases match TRBD1. The germline V gene encodes CDR1 LNHDA and CDR2 SQIVND (reference sequence). This CDR3 spans 16 amino acids. With V trimmed by 7 bases and J by 3 bases, 7 bases remained unmatched. The CDR3 region has the DNA TGTGCCAGTATGGGGACAGGGGGCGTCTTCAATCAGCCCCAGCATTTT. It specifies CASMGTGGVFNQPQHF. The whole variable domain, filled in from reference TRBV19 and TRBJ1-5, reads DGGITQSPKYLFRKEGQNVTLSCEQNLNHDAMYWYRQDPGQGLRLIYYSQIVNDFQKGDIAEGYSVSREKKESFPLTVTSAQKNPTAFYLCASMGTGGVFNQPQHFGDGTRLSIL.

This clone was seen repeatedly, ten times or more. This sequence joins TRBV7-9 and TRBJ2-5, with 8 bases aligning to TRBD1. The CDR3 has 12 amino acids. Germline V gene data show CDR1 as SEHNR and CDR2 as FQNEAQ (reference sequence). The V segment lost 10 bases and the J segment 10 bases; nucleotides outside the gene matches: 11. The CDR3 nucleotides are TGTGCCATCACGGACAGGGTCGATGGCCAGTACTTC. Encoded protein: CAITDRVDGQYF.

This clone was counted at least ten times. This sample includes further DNA sequences coding for the same CDR3. The genes are TRBV11-3 and TRBJ2-6; 9 positions agree with TRBD1. CDR1 is SGHNT, CDR2 YENEEA, per germline. V trimming: 6 bases; J trimming: 1 base; junction bases outside the gene matches: 4. This CDR3 has 16 amino acids. The CDR3 loop reads CASSLGTGSGANVLTF. The CDR3 bases are TGTGCCAGCAGTTTGGGGACAGGGTCTGGGGCCAACGTCCTGACTTTC.

This clone was counted between two and nine times. V gene TRBV7-3 combines with J gene TRBJ2-2; D not certain. Trimming removed 3 bases at V and 6 bases at J, with 5 bases between. The CDR3 loop spans 12 amino acids. The V gene's germline CDR1 is SGHTA and CDR2 FQGTGA. The CDR3 region is CASSFRSGELFF. CDR3 DNA sequence: TGTGCCAGCAGCTTTCGTTCCGGGGAGCTGTTTTTT.

The chain combines TRBV4-1 with TRBJ1-2; 11 bases fit TRBD1. The CDR3 has 15 residues. Germline assignment: CDR1 MGHRA and CDR2 YSYEKL. The V segment lost 3 bases and the J segment 2 bases; nucleotides outside the gene matches: 2. The CDR3 loop reads CASSQRDRGNYGYTF. Here the CDR3 DNA reads TGCGCCAGCAGCCAGCGGGACAGGGGGAACTATGGCTACACCTTC.

This clone was detected a few times. J is TRBJ2-7 and V is TRBV29-1; 10 nucleotides match TRBD1. With 4 bases clipped from V and 5 bases from J, the junction kept 8 bases outside the gene matches. CDR3 size: 14 residues. CDR1 and CDR2 (germline): SQVTM, ANQGSEA. The CDR3 sequence: CSVGWDRGRDEQYF. The CDR3 DNA follows: TGCAGCGTTGGCTGGGACAGGGGCAGGGACGAGCAGTACTTC.